The clone carrying this TCR beta chain was picked up one time. Its antigen is as yet unknown. The source of the sample is a study of T cell responses to AZD1222 COVID-19 vaccine. Study at large: Some second doses came at about 4 weeks and others at about 12 weeks; these were pooled.

Study-level results: Seropositivity was recorded at baseline in only six AZD1222 recipients. White British ancestry dominated among donors, who included more females, and clonal diversity was possibly underestimated. The repertoires were collected only after the peak T cell response.

The method was immunoSEQ multiplex PCR; TCRdb's version includes in-frame clones alone and lacks a portion of them. The table has 100,000 to 110,000 clones, 80% to 95% seen once. CDR1 and CDR2 (germline): SGHRS, YFSETQ. This CDR3 is built from 18 residues. V gave up 4 bases and J gave up 1 base, with 21 bases separating them. The receptor comes from an adult in good health. Sequencing was performed on peripheral blood, taken on day 0 of AZD1222 vaccination. The genes are TRBV5-1 and TRBJ2-1; the D gene could be TRBD1 or TRBD2 (6 bases each). CDR3 DNA sequence: TGCGCCAGCAGCCCCGGGGGCGGAGGGCTTATATCCTACAATGAGCAGTTCTTC. Translating gives CASSPGGGGLISYNEQFF.